The 20 T cell receptor beta chains below were found in one sample sequenced in a study of blood T cell repertoires in COVID-19. Sequencing used immunoSEQ multiplex PCR; TCRdb keeps in-frame clones, though not all of them. The sample holds under 250,000 clones, roughly 82% seen once. Sequencing was carried out using peripheral blood. These receptors were taken from a woman older than 75 with COVID-19, enrolled during active disease.

This clone showed up just a few times. This chain links TRBV28 with TRBJ2-7; D possibly corresponds to TRBD1 (5 bases). Trimming shortened V by 5 bases and J by 6 bases, and 20 bases separated the two germline ends. Per the germline V gene, CDR1 is MDHEN and CDR2 is SYDVKM. The CDR3 consists of 15 residues. The DNA of the CDR3 is TGTGCCAGCAGTGTGACCTCGCCAGGGCAGGGCGAGCAGTACTTC. The encoded protein is CASSVTSPGQGEQYF.

The chain uses TRBV10-3 and TRBJ1-4; D is possibly TRBD1 (5 bases). Deletions cut 11 bases from V and 0 bases from J, with 10 bases between. In germline, CDR1 is ENHRY, CDR2 SYGVKD. The CDR3 contains 13 residues. The CDR3 coding sequence is TGTGCCGCCGGGGGGTCAACTAATGAAAAACTGTTTTTT. This codes for CAAGGSTNEKLFF.

The chain uses TRBV5-1 and TRBJ1-1; 8 bases are a match to TRBD1. Germline trimming cut 1 base from V and 0 bases from J; bases unmatched to any gene: 2. The CDR3 is 15 amino acids. Germline-derived CDR1 and CDR2 are SGHRS and YFSETQ. The CDR3 DNA reads TGCGCCAGCAGCTTGAGGACAGGGATGAACACTGAAGCTTTCTTT. Amino acid sequence: CASSLRTGMNTEAFF.

The V call is TRBV7-9, the J call TRBJ1-3, with 8 bases lining up with TRBD1. With V trimmed by 2 bases and J by 3 bases, 3 bases remained unmatched. Germline-derived CDR1 and CDR2 are SEHNR and FQNEAQ (reference sequence). There are 15 residues in the CDR3. Here the CDR3 DNA reads TGTGCCAGCAGCTTACCCGGGACAGGTGGAAACACCATATATTTT. Translating gives CASSLPGTGGNTIYF.

The rearrangement uses TRBV18 and TRBJ2-7; 7 bases align to TRBD2. V lost 5 bases and J lost 5; bases outside the gene matches: 9. The CDR3 consists of 14 residues. The germline V gene has CDR1 KGHSH and CDR2 LQKENI. Here the CDR3 DNA reads TGTGCCAGCTCAAGGGACTACTCAAGGGACGAGCAGTACTTC. Protein sequence: CASSRDYSRDEQYF.

This chain links TRBV27 with TRBJ2-5, with D possibly TRBD1 on 6 matching bases. Germline V CDR1 and CDR2: MNHEY, SMNVEV (reference sequence). The CDR3 is 19 residues long. Trimming took off 2 bases at V and 1 base at J, with 23 bases between the two ends. The CDR3 is CASSLRPPYRVNCQETQYF. CDR3 nucleotides: TGTGCCAGCAGTTTACGCCCCCCCTACAGGGTAAACTGCCAAGAGACCCAGTACTTC.

V and J are TRBV19 and TRBJ2-3; 8 bases agree with TRBD1. CDR1 and CDR2 from the germline V gene are LNHDA and SQIVND (reference sequence). Losses at the gene ends were 5 bases for V and 4 bases for J; bases not matched to a gene: 17. The CDR3 is 18 residues long. CDR3 nucleotide sequence: TGTGCCAGTAGTGTAAGCCGAGGACAGGGTTTGAGCGCAGATACGCAGTATTTT. Translated: CASSVSRGQGLSADTQYF.

The chain is built from TRBV18 and TRBJ1-6; D ambiguous. Looked up from germline, CDR1 is KGHSH and CDR2 is LQKENI. Trimming took 3 bases from V and 8 from J, leaving 8 bases between them. CDR3 length equals 13 residues. CDR3 in DNA: TGTGCCAGCTCACCCCAACCGGATTCACCCCTCCACTTT. It codes for CASSPQPDSPLHF.

This clone has only a few counts. The chain joins TRBV5-1 to TRBJ2-6; the match to TRBD1 covers 8 bases. This CDR3 spans 15 amino acids. V lost 4 bases and J lost 6; bases outside the gene matches: 6. Germline assignment: CDR1 SGHRS and CDR2 YFSETQ. CDR3 loop: CASSTRDRSANVLTF. The CDR3 region has the DNA TGCGCCAGCAGCACCCGGGACAGGTCGGCCAACGTCCTGACTTTC.

V and J are TRBV5-1 and TRBJ2-7; D is unclear. This CDR3 comprises 11 residues. V lost 4 bases to trimming and J lost 7 bases, with 9 bases between them. The germline V gene encodes CDR1 SGHRS and CDR2 YFSETQ. The CDR3 coding sequence is TGCGCCAGCAGCGCTGACTCTGAGCAGTACTTC. Its protein is CASSADSEQYF.

The chain couples TRBV6-5 to TRBJ1-3, with D uncertain. Trimming stripped 2 bases from V and 0 bases from J, with 5 bases between. This CDR3 region has 14 residues. The V gene's germline CDR1 is MNHEY and CDR2 SVGAGI. CDR3 in amino acids: CASSYEGSGNTIYF. In DNA form, the CDR3 reads TGTGCCAGCAGTTACGAGGGCTCTGGAAACACCATATATTTT.

This rearrangement joins TRBV6-5 to TRBJ1-6, with TRBD1 identical over 7 bases. Germline loops: CDR1 MNHEY, CDR2 SVGAGI. V lost 7 bases to trimming and J lost 6 bases; unmatched junction nucleotides: 6. The length of the CDR3 is 14 residues. This CDR3 is CASTWDRTNSPLHF. In DNA form, the CDR3 reads TGTGCCAGCACCTGGGACAGAACTAATTCACCCCTCCACTTT.

The gene calls are TRBV6-5 and TRBJ2-3; 13 positions match TRBD2. The germline gives CDR1 MNHEY, CDR2 SVGAGI. CDR3 length equals 15 residues. The junction had 4 bases not matched to a gene; V was cut back by 6 bases and J by 4 bases. The CDR3 coding sequence is TGTGCCAGCAGAACTAGCGGGGGGGCCTCAGATACGCAGTATTTT. It specifies CASRTSGGASDTQYF.

The chain has TRBV12-3 or TRBV12-4 and TRBJ2-5; TRBD2 matches at 8 bases. The CDR3 is 13 residues long. Trimming removed 7 bases from V and 4 bases from J; junction bases left unmatched: 5. This CDR3 is CASTRGGGETQYF. Written as DNA, the CDR3 is TGTGCCAGCACCCGGGGGGGTGGAGAGACCCAGTACTTC.

The gene calls are TRBV21-1 and TRBJ1-1; the table's D gene call, TRBD1, was not cross checked with the DNA. TRBV21-1 is a pseudogene segment. This CDR3 is built from 14 residues. CDR3 in amino acids: CASSIQGECTEAFF. The CDR3 nucleotides read TGTGCCAGCAGCATCCAGGGGGAATGCACTGAAGCTTTCTTT.

The rearrangement uses TRBV28 and TRBJ2-5; a possible D gene is TRBD2 (5 bases). CDR3 length: 14 residues. The germline CDR1 and CDR2 sequences are MDHEN and SYDVKM. V was clipped by 7 bases and J by 1 base, with 13 bases between them. DNA for the CDR3: TGTGCCAGCACCTCATTAGGACTCCAAGAGACCCAGTACTTC. Protein: CASTSLGLQETQYF.

The chain recombines TRBV30 with TRBJ2-5; 9 bases align to TRBD2. The J segment lost 5 bases and the V segment lost 2 bases, leaving 12 bases of the junction unmatched. There are 16 residues in the CDR3. The germline gives CDR1 GTSNPN, CDR2 SVGIG (reference sequence). CDR3 DNA sequence: TGTGCCTGGAGTCTGAGCGGGGGGACTAGGGGCGAGACCCAGTACTTC. Translation: CAWSLSGGTRGETQYF.

Written as DNA, the CDR3 is TGTGCCAGCAGCCAACCCCGGGTCCTCAACACCGGGGAGCTGTTTTTT. Protein sequence: CASSQPRVLNTGELFF. V gene TRBV3-1 (or the pseudogene TRBV3-2) combines with J gene TRBJ2-2; D unresolved. The V end lost 2 bases, the J end lost 2 bases, and 12 bases lay between the germline ends. The CDR3 loop spans 16 amino acids. CDR1 and CDR2 from the germline V gene are LGHDT and YNNKEL (reference sequence).

The chain joins TRBV11-3 to TRBJ2-2; 7 nucleotides line up with TRBD2. Germline V gives CDR1 SGHNT, CDR2 YENEEA. The CDR3 contains 15 residues. J gave up 2 bases and V 5 bases, and 5 bases lay outside the gene matches. The CDR3 sequence: CASSPGTTNTGELFF. CDR3 coding DNA: TGTGCCAGCAGCCCCGGGACTACAAACACCGGGGAGCTGTTTTTT. Filled out from reference TRBV11-3 and TRBJ2-2, the complete variable domain reads EAGVVQSPRYKIIEKKQPVAFWCNPISGHNTLYWYLQNLGQGPELLIRYENEEAVDDSQLPKDRFSAERLKGVDSTLKIQPAELGDSAVYLCASSPGTTNTGELFFGEGSRLTVL.

The chain couples TRBV5-1 to TRBJ1-1; weak D call: TRBD1 (5 bases). Trimming pared 0 bases from V and 3 bases from J, leaving 12 bases between. CDR3 length: 15 amino acids. The germline CDR1 and CDR2 sequences are SGHRS and YFSETQ. The CDR3 region is CASSLGQRRDTEAFF. In DNA, the CDR3 is TGCGCCAGCAGCTTGGGACAGCGCCGGGACACTGAAGCTTTCTTT.